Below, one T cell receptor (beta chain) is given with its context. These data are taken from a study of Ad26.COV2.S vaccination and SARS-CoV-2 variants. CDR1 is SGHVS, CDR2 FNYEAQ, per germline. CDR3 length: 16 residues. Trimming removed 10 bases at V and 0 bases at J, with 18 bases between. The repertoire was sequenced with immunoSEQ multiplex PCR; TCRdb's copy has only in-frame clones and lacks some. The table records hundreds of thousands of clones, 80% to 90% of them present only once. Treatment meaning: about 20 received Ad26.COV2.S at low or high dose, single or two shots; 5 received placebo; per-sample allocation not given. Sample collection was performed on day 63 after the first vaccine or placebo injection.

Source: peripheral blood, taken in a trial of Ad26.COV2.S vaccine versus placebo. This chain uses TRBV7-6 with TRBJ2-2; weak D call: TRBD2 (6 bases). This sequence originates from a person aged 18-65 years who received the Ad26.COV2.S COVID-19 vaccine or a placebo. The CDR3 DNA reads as TGTGCCATCTTATACAGCGGGCATACGAACACCGGGGAGCTGTTTTTT. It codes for CAILYSGHTNTGELFF. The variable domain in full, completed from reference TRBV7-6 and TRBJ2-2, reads GAGVSQSPRYKVTKRGQDVALRCDPISGHVSLYWYRQALGQGPEFLTYFNYEAQQDKSGLPNDRFSAERPEGSISTLTIQRTEQRDSAMYRCAILYSGHTNTGELFFGEGSRLTVL.